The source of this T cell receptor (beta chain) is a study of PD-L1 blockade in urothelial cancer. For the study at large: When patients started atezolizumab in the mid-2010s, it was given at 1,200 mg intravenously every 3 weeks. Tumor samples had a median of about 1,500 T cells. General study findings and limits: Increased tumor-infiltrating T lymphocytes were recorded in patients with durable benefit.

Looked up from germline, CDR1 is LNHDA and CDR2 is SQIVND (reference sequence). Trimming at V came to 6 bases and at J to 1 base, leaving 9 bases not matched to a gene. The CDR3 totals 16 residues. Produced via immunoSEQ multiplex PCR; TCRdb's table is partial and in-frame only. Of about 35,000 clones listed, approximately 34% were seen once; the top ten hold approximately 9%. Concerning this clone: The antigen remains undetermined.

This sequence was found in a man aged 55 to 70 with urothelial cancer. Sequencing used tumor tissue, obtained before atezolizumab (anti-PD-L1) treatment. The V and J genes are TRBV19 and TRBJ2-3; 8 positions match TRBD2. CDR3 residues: CASRKIGTSGTDTQYF. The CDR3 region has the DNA TGTGCCAGTAGAAAAATCGGGACTAGTGGCACAGATACGCAGTATTTT. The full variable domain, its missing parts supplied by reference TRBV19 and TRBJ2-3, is DGGITQSPKYLFRKEGQNVTLSCEQNLNHDAMYWYRQDPGQGLRLIYYSQIVNDFQKGDIAEGYSVSREKKESFPLTVTSAQKNPTAFYLCASRKIGTSGTDTQYFGPGTRLTVL.